Included here is one T cell receptor (beta chain) sequence, with context. This record comes from a study of blood T cells in healthy people across ages. Germline lookup yields CDR1 SGHRS and CDR2 YFSETQ. This CDR3 comprises 15 residues. With 5 bases removed from V and 2 bases from J, the gap between germline ends came to 13 bases. The sample, around 10 milliliters of peripheral blood, was drawn from each donor. Together with a sample-barcoded 5' primer, a J-beta primer mix was included in a second PCR lasting 7 to 11 cycles. One entry per CDR3 protein, called by TCRdb with MiXCR from the 5' RACE reads. The table shows 800,000 to 950,000 distinct CDR3 sequences, with 30% to 45% occurring only once.

The TCR comes from a young man in good health. V gene TRBV5-1 combines with J gene TRBJ2-2; tentatively, D is TRBD1 or TRBD2 (5 bases each). The sequenced material came from blood. CDR3 loop: CASRPGPPNTGELFF. The CDR3 DNA follows: TGCGCCAGCAGGCCGGGGCCGCCTAACACCGGGGAGCTGTTTTTT.